This T cell receptor beta chain was identified during a study of neurological immune-mediated disorders. Time point reported: longitudinal time-point 1 (baseline). Via MiXCR, TCRdb re-called the 5' RACE reads, giving one row per CDR3 protein. Of about 49,000 distinct CDR3 sequences in the sample, more than 8.5% are singletons; the top ten hold less than 2%. V lost 5 bases, J lost 2 bases, and 15 bases lay in between. Germline values: CDR1 SGHRS, CDR2 YFSETQ. The length of the CDR3 is 15 residues. This clonotype was detected many times. The source is a woman aged 40 to 55 in good health. The specimen sequenced was PBMCs. The V gene is TRBV5-1, the J gene TRBJ2-3, with D maybe TRBD1 (6 bases). CDR3 nucleotides: TGCGCCAGCAGATCCAGGACAGCTCCCACAGATACGCAGTATTTT. It yields the protein CASRSRTAPTDTQYF.